These 5 T cell receptor beta chains came from one sample sequenced in a study of blood T cells in healthy people across ages. Through a sample-barcoded 5' primer and a J-beta primer mix, a second PCR was run for about 6 to 12 cycles. TCRdb used MiXCR to reprocess the 5' RACE reads, holding one entry per CDR3 protein. The sample has approximately 820,000 distinct CDR3 sequences, around 42% seen once; the top ten hold around 21%. Source material: blood. The receptors derive from a man between 60 and 75 years old in good health.

The chain links TRBV4-3 to TRBJ2-1; 8 nucleotides line up with TRBD2. The junction had 5 bases not matched to a gene; V was cut back by 0 bases and J by 4 bases. The CDR3 is made up of 16 amino acids. Germline V gene data show CDR1 as LGHNA and CDR2 as YSLEER. DNA of the CDR3: TGCGCCAGCAGCCAAGATCGCTCGGGGGGGTACAATGAGCAGTTCTTC. Translating gives CASSQDRSGGYNEQFF.

The chain carries TRBV5-4 and TRBJ1-2, with D uncertain. The CDR3 has 11 amino acids. With 3 bases removed from V and 8 bases from J, the gap between germline ends came to 8 bases. Germline V gene sequence: CDR1 SGHNT, CDR2 YYREEE (reference sequence). The CDR3 bases are TGTGCCAGCAGCTCACCGCGGGGCTACACCTTC. Protein sequence: CASSSPRGYTF.

About this clonotype: It may be a read error: a sequence one base away is much more abundant. This chain links TRBV6-2 or TRBV6-3 with TRBJ2-7, with TRBD1 identical over 9 bases. Gene TRBJ2-5 matches the end of the DNA better, so the J call may be wrong. This CDR3 contains 14 residues. The germline CDR1 and CDR2 sequences are MNHEY and SVGEGT. The CDR3 sequence: CASSDGTGMETQYF. CDR3 DNA sequence: TGTGCCAGCAGTGACGGGACAGGGATGGAGACCCAGTACTTC.

The chain uses TRBV9 and TRBJ2-5; 10 nucleotides align to TRBD1. The J call could be wrong; TRBJ2-7 is a better fit for the DNA end. Germline V gene lookup returns CDR1 SGDLS and CDR2 YYNGEE. The CDR3 has 15 residues. The CDR3 region is CASSGVGDRGYEQYF. The CDR3 DNA is TGTGCCAGCAGCGGGGTGGGGGACAGGGGATACGAGCAGTACTTC.

The CDR3 reads CASSESGGGPLDEQFF. DNA of the CDR3: TGTGCCAGCAGCGAGAGTGGCGGGGGACCCTTGGATGAGCAGTTCTTC. The chain is built from TRBV9 and TRBJ2-1; 7 bases agree with TRBD2. CDR1 and CDR2 from the germline V gene are SGDLS and YYNGEE. The CDR3 extends over 16 amino acids. The V and J ends lost 3 bases and 8 bases, in that order; junction bases with no gene match: 14.